This T cell receptor (beta chain) was captured by sequencing in a study of blood T cell repertoires in COVID-19. The CDR3 sequence is 14 residues long. Germline CDR1 and CDR2: MDHEN and SYDVKM. With 3 bases removed from V and 3 bases from J, the gap between germline ends came to 11 bases. Generated by immunoSEQ multiplex PCR, the TCRdb table keeps only in-frame clones and is missing some. The sample includes 200,000 to 250,000 clones, 80% to 90% of them seen just once. The V gene is TRBV28, the J gene TRBJ1-1; D possibly corresponds to TRBD1 (6 bases). Sequencing input: PBMCs or T cells enriched from blood (not recorded which). The receptor was isolated from a woman under 30 in a cohort exposed to, infected with or recovered from COVID-19 (not recorded which). The CDR3 coding sequence is TGTGCCAGCAGTTTTCAGGGGATGGACACTGAAGCTTTCTTT. This sequence encodes CASSFQGMDTEAFF.